The next 2 T cell receptor beta chains were all read from a single sample in a study of blood T cell repertoires in COVID-19. Clones were sequenced by immunoSEQ multiplex PCR, and TCRdb holds only the in-frame ones, with some missing. The profile covers some 220,000 clones, with over 70% appearing a single time and approximately 6.6% taken by the ten largest. The sequenced material came from peripheral blood. The receptors stem from a woman in her 70s with acute or convalescent COVID-19.

This chain uses TRBV9 with TRBJ1-1; 8 nucleotides agree with TRBD1. Germline V gene sequence: CDR1 SGDLS, CDR2 YYNGEE. The trim removed 4 bases at V and 0 bases at J, leaving 8 bases unmatched. This CDR3 contains 16 residues. CDR3 sequence (DNA): TGTGCCAGCAGCCCCCGGACAGGGAGTATGAACACTGAAGCTTTCTTT. It specifies CASSPRTGSMNTEAFF.

The chain carries TRBV5-5 and TRBJ1-5; no clear D gene. This CDR3 contains 16 residues. Germline assignment: CDR1 SGHKS and CDR2 YYEKEE (reference sequence). Trimming stripped 0 bases from V and 6 bases from J, with 16 bases between. In DNA form, the CDR3 reads TGTGCCAGCAGCTTGGGGGATGCGGGGTCCGGTCAGCCCCAGCATTTT. Translation: CASSLGDAGSGQPQHF.